Listed below are T cell receptor beta chains from one sample, sequenced in a study of T cells in Graves' hyperthyroidism and ophthalmopathy. TCRdb fed the multiplex PCR reads into MiXCR, producing one record per CDR3 protein. The data show 300,000 or so distinct CDR3 sequences, around a fifth seen once. Sequenced: blood. Source of these receptors: a woman in her 50s with Graves' hyperthyroidism. Each CDR3 is given with its conserved first and last residue. D genes are given only for firm matches. Clone size appears in some rows only: once, few, many, or a class for an expanded clone.

size: -; V: TRBV6-1; J: TRBJ1-2; D: -; DNA: TGTGCCAGCAGTGAACCCGGCTACACCTTC; CDR3: CASSEPGYTF
size: few; V: TRBV15; J: TRBJ1-5; D: -; DNA: TGTGCCACTGGCGCGGGGGGGAGCAATCAGCCCCAGCATTTT; CDR3: CATGAGGSNQPQHF
size: many; V: TRBV19; J: TRBJ2-1; D: TRBD2; DNA: TGTGCCAGTAGTTCTTTTGCGGGAGGTTTCTTCTCTGAGCAGTTCTTC; CDR3: CASSSFAGGFFSEQFF
size: many; V: TRBV7-8; J: TRBJ2-7; D: -; DNA: TGTGCCAGCAGCTTACCTATTTGGCCGGCGAGCTCCTACGAGCAGTACTTC; CDR3: CASSLPIWPASSYEQYF
size: many; V: TRBV28; J: TRBJ2-5; D: -; DNA: TGTGCCAGCAGTGAAGCAGGTGGCCTGGTGACCCAGTACTTC; CDR3: CASSEAGGLVTQYF
size: -; V: TRBV2; J: TRBJ2-1; D: TRBD1; DNA: TGTGCCAGCAGCCAAGACCGGGGACAGCCAAACAATGAGCAGTTCTTC; CDR3: CASSQDRGQPNNEQFF
size: many; V: TRBV3-1; J: TRBJ2-3; D: TRBD1; DNA: TGTGCCACCTCGTCGGTCCGGGACAGCTCAGCGGATACGCAGTATTTT; CDR3: CATSSVRDSSADTQYF
size: -; V: TRBV4-1; J: TRBJ2-3; D: -; DNA: TGCGCCAGCAGCCAAGATCCTGTGGGGGTCTATACAGATACGCAGTATTTT; CDR3: CASSQDPVGVYTDTQYF
size: once; V: TRBV2; J: TRBJ2-3; D: TRBD2; DNA: TGTGCCAGCAGTTTCCCGGGAGGACGCGCAGATACGCAGTATTTT; CDR3: CASSFPGGRADTQYF
size: many; V: TRBV3-1; J: TRBJ1-2; D: -; DNA: TGTGCCAGCAGCCAAGATCGGGCTGGTGGCTACACCTTC; CDR3: CASSQDRAGGYTF
size: many; V: TRBV5-1; J: TRBJ2-1; D: -; DNA: TGCGCCAGCACCCCCCTAGTGGAAGGCAATGAGCAGTTCTTC; CDR3: CASTPLVEGNEQFF
size: many; V: TRBV5-1; J: TRBJ2-7; D: -; DNA: TGCGCCAGCAGCTCCGACAGGACCACGGAGGAGCAGTACTTC; CDR3: CASSSDRTTEEQYF
size: many; V: TRBV28; J: TRBJ2-4; D: TRBD2; DNA: TGTGCCAGCAGTCTCGGGACTAGCGGGGGGCTTAAACTAGCCAAAAACATTCAGTACTTC; CDR3: CASSLGTSGGLKLAKNIQYF
size: -; V: TRBV7-2; J: TRBJ1-3; D: -; DNA: TGTGCCGGCAGCTTAATGTTCAGGGCACTCTCTGGAAACACCATATATTTT; CDR3: CAGSLMFRALSGNTIYF
size: few; V: TRBV10-3; J: TRBJ1-2; D: TRBD1; DNA: TGTGCCTCAAGGGGGGCAGGGGGCCCTAACTATGGCTACACCTTC; CDR3: CASRGAGGPNYGYTF
size: many; V: TRBV12-3/TRBV12-4; J: TRBJ1-1; D: -; DNA: TGTGCCAGCGCCCGGATGAACACTGAAGCTTTCTTT; CDR3: CASARMNTEAFF
size: few; V: TRBV6-1; J: TRBJ2-5; D: TRBD2; DNA: TGTGCCAGCAGTGACGGGGGGGCCGGAGAGACCCAGTACTTC; CDR3: CASSDGGAGETQYF
size: few; V: TRBV2; J: TRBJ2-3; D: TRBD1; DNA: TGTGCCACCTCCGGGACAGGGGGCTTGACAGATACGCAGTATTTT; CDR3: CATSGTGGLTDTQYF
size: many; V: TRBV11-1; J: TRBJ2-5; D: -; DNA: TGTGCCAGCAGCCCGCTGGGGTCCCAAGAGACCCAGTACTTC; CDR3: CASSPLGSQETQYF
size: few; V: TRBV20-1; J: TRBJ2-5; D: TRBD2; DNA: TGCAGTGCTAGTAGCGGGAAGGGGGGTGGGAACCAGTACTTC; CDR3: CSASSGKGGGNQYF
size: -; V: TRBV15; J: TRBJ1-3; D: TRBD1; DNA: TGTGCCACCAGCAGAGATGGCCAGGGGGCGAGAAATGGAGACTCTGGAAACACCATATATTTT; CDR3: CATSRDGQGARNGDSGNTIYF
size: many; V: TRBV5-1; J: TRBJ2-7; D: TRBD2; DNA: TGCGCCAGCAGCTTTAGCGGGAGTAAATACGAGCAGTACTTC; CDR3: CASSFSGSKYEQYF
size: few; V: TRBV12-3/TRBV12-4; J: TRBJ2-3; D: TRBD2; DNA: TGTGCCAGCAGTTCGAGGACTAGCGGGAGGGTGGCTACGCAGTATTTT; CDR3: CASSSRTSGRVATQYF
size: many; V: TRBV5-6; J: TRBJ1-1; D: -; DNA: TGTGCCAGCAGCGTTTCCTTTGGGGCGAAAAGGAACACTGAAGCTTTCTTT; CDR3: CASSVSFGAKRNTEAFF
size: many; V: TRBV27; J: TRBJ2-7; D: TRBD2; DNA: TGTGCCAGCAGCTCAGCGATGCCAGGACTAGCGGGAGCCGAGCAGTACTTC; CDR3: CASSSAMPGLAGAEQYF
size: many; V: TRBV30; J: TRBJ1-1; D: TRBD1; DNA: TGTGCCTGGAGTGTAAAGACAGGGGCAGGGGCTTTCTTT; CDR3: CAWSVKTGAGAFF
size: few; V: TRBV3-1; J: TRBJ2-5; D: -; DNA: TGTGCCAGCAGCACACGTGCCCCAGTAGAGACCCAGTACTTC; CDR3: CASSTRAPVETQYF
size: many; V: TRBV28; J: TRBJ2-2; D: -; DNA: TGTGCCAGCAGAAACAGCCTAGCGAACACCGGGGAGCTGTTTTTT; CDR3: CASRNSLANTGELFF
size: -; V: TRBV29-1; J: TRBJ2-3; D: -; DNA: TGCAGCGTTGTAGTTAGCGGAGGCACAGATACGCAGTATTTT; CDR3: CSVVVSGGTDTQYF
size: many; V: TRBV5-1; J: TRBJ2-4; D: -; DNA: TGCGCCAGCAGCTTGGTTGGGGCCGGAAACATTCAGTACTTC; CDR3: CASSLVGAGNIQYF
size: many; V: TRBV28; J: TRBJ1-2; D: TRBD1; DNA: TGTGCCAGCAGTCCAGGGACAGGCTATGGCTACACCTTC; CDR3: CASSPGTGYGYTF
size: many; V: TRBV11-2; J: TRBJ1-4; D: -; DNA: TGTGCCAGCAGCTTGGGGGAATCAACTAATGAAAAACTGTTTTTT; CDR3: CASSLGESTNEKLFF
size: many; V: TRBV2; J: TRBJ2-5; D: -; DNA: TGTGCCAGCACGGCAGGATCACTCCAAGAGACCCAGTACTTC; CDR3: CASTAGSLQETQYF
size: many; V: TRBV20-1; J: TRBJ2-1; D: -; DNA: TGCAGTGCTAGGGTCACAGGGAATGAGCAGTTCTTC; CDR3: CSARVTGNEQFF
size: -; V: TRBV6-1; J: TRBJ2-1; D: -; DNA: TGTGCCAGCAGTGATAGTTTAGCACCTTACAATGAGCAGTTCTTC; CDR3: CASSDSLAPYNEQFF
size: -; V: TRBV20-1; J: TRBJ1-2; D: -; DNA: TGCAGTGCTAGAGTACCGAAAAACTATGGCTACACCTTC; CDR3: CSARVPKNYGYTF
size: many; V: TRBV2; J: TRBJ2-5; D: -; DNA: TGTGCCAGCAGGGAGGGAGCAGAGACCCAGTACTTC; CDR3: CASREGAETQYF
size: many; V: TRBV20-1; J: TRBJ2-1; D: -; DNA: TGCAGTGCTAGTTTGGGGGCGGGCGAGCAGTTCTTC; CDR3: CSASLGAGEQFF